This passage covers 3 T cell receptor beta chains from one sample sequenced in a study of tumor and adjacent non-tumor tissue in lung cancer. No cell sorting was done before RNA was extracted from the tissue. This non-tumor lung sample came from over 3 cm beyond the tumor edge. Three rounds of nested PCR, following a modified ARM-PCR protocol, produced the TCRbeta library. Each CDR3 protein is one row after TCRdb ran MiXCR on the multiplex PCR reads. The sample holds roughly 49,000 distinct CDR3 sequences, 74% seen once. Sequencing was performed on distant non-tumor lung tissue. Receptors originate from a woman aged 55-70 years with non-small cell lung cancer.

As for this clonotype: One end of the junction varies from germline; a read error may be responsible. The DNA for the CDR3 is TGTGCCAGCAGCCCCTTCGCAGGGGTCTTGAACACTGAAGCTATCTTT. Translated: CASSPFAGVLNTEAIF. The chain couples TRBV6-6 to TRBJ1-1; D may be TRBD1 (6 bases). CDR1 and CDR2 (germline): MNHNY, SVGAGI (reference sequence). The CDR3 runs 16 residues.

On this clonotype itself: The junction and the germline gene differ at one end; a read error may be behind it. The rearrangement uses TRBV11-2 and TRBJ2-7; D is tentatively TRBD1 or TRBD2 (5 bases each). Germline CDR1 and CDR2: SGHAT and FQNNGV. This CDR3 is 12 amino acids long. CDR3 nucleotides: TGTGCCATCAACCGGGGCTCCTACGAGCCGTACTTC. Protein: CAINRGSYEPYF.

For this clonotype: Relative to the germline gene, one junction end is altered; a read error may explain this. V is TRBV6-5 and J is TRBJ2-5, with TRBD1 identical over 11 bases. Germline V CDR1 and CDR2: MNHEY, SVGAGI. This CDR3 is 15 amino acids long. This CDR3 is CASRRTGGRQESQYF. The CDR3 DNA reads TGTGCCAGCAGACGGACAGGGGGCCGTCAAGAGAGCCAGTACTTT.